These 6 T cell receptor beta chains originate from one sample sequenced in a study of molecular identifiers for immune sequencing clone quantification. MiXCR, applied by TCRdb to the PCR reads, yields one record per CDR3 protein. The sample shows around 100,000 distinct CDR3 sequences, roughly a third of them seen only once. The sequencing input was naive CD8+ T cells from blood, with Jurkat cell RNA spiked in. Subset noted: FACS-sorted CD8+CD4-CCR7+CD45RA+ naive T cells. The receptors here all came from a human donor in good health. Some libraries in this study had Jurkat cell RNA spiked in.

The genes are TRBV20-1 and TRBJ2-7; tentatively, D is TRBD1 (5 bases). CDR3 length: 14 residues. Trimming stripped 5 bases from V and 2 bases from J, with 16 bases between. Germline loops: CDR1 DFQATT, CDR2 SNEGSKA (reference sequence). CDR3 coding DNA: TGCAGTGCTCATAACCTCAGGGCGGCCTACGAGCAGTACTTC. It encodes CSAHNLRAAYEQYF.

This clonotype was detected only a few times. V usage is TRBV28 and J usage is TRBJ2-7; 10 positions match TRBD1. Germline V CDR1 and CDR2: MDHEN, SYDVKM. The J segment lost 6 bases and the V segment lost 1 base, leaving 9 bases of the junction unmatched. The CDR3 covers 16 residues. The CDR3 sequence: CASSLSRKGQGPEQYF. The CDR3, as DNA: TGTGCCAGCAGTTTATCGCGGAAGGGACAGGGGCCCGAGCAGTACTTC.

Concerning this clonotype itself: With a much larger clone just one base away, this may be a read error. The V call is TRBV7-6, the J call TRBJ2-6; D assignment may be TRBD1 or TRBD2 (5 bases each). Trimming shortened V by 3 bases and J by 2 bases, and 17 bases separated the two germline ends. CDR1 is SGHVS, CDR2 FNYEAQ, per germline. This CDR3 comprises 18 residues. As DNA, the CDR3 is TGTGCCAGCAGCTTGGACGGGGCCCTCTACACTGGGGCCAACGTCCTGACTTTC. Its translation is CASSLDGALYTGANVLTF.

This clonotype turned up a few times. This rearrangement joins TRBV19 to TRBJ2-4; D is possibly TRBD2 (6 bases). The CDR3 length is 16 residues. Trimming removed 3 bases from V and 3 bases from J, with 15 bases in between. From germline, CDR1 is LNHDA and CDR2 SQIVND (reference sequence). CDR3 bases: TGTGCCAGTAGTATCGTCGGAGGGACGGGCAAAAACATTCAGTACTTC. Protein: CASSIVGGTGKNIQYF. The full variable domain, its missing parts supplied by reference TRBV19 and TRBJ2-4, is DGGITQSPKYLFRKEGQNVTLSCEQNLNHDAMYWYRQDPGQGLRLIYYSQIVNDFQKGDIAEGYSVSREKKESFPLTVTSAQKNPTAFYLCASSIVGGTGKNIQYFGAGTRLSVL.

The CDR3: CASSPIPSSSYNEQFF. The CDR3 nucleotides read TGTGCCAGCAGTCCCATCCCATCTAGCTCCTACAATGAGCAGTTCTTC. J is TRBJ2-1 and V is TRBV28; the D is unclear. The V and J ends lost 5 bases and 0 bases respectively, with 14 bases between them. CDR1 is MDHEN, CDR2 SYDVKM, per germline. The CDR3 has 16 residues.

CDR3: CATRDGAGNTIYF. The CDR3 DNA reads as TGTGCCACCAGGGACGGGGCTGGAAACACCATATATTTT. The rearrangement links TRBV15 to TRBJ1-3; D is ambiguous. V gave up 6 bases and J gave up 2 bases, with 8 bases separating them. Germline V gene sequence: CDR1 LNHNV, CDR2 YYDKDF (reference sequence). The CDR3 consists of 13 residues.